Below, one T cell receptor beta chain is given with its context. With 6 bases clipped from V and 2 bases from J, the junction kept 7 bases outside the gene matches. The V gene's germline CDR1 is KGHSH and CDR2 LQKENI. The CDR3 spans 14 residues. Sequencing used immunoSEQ multiplex PCR; TCRdb keeps in-frame clones, though not all of them. The sample consists of 57,000 or so clones, around 89% of them appearing once. This sample is drawn from a study of control samples from healthy donors and cancer patients. The clonotype comes from a man in his sixties with colorectal cancer. The sample taken for sequencing was PBMCs. The chain couples TRBV18 to TRBJ2-7; 7 nucleotides align to TRBD1. Written as DNA, the CDR3 is TGTGCCAGCTCCCGACAGGGAATGACCTACGAGCAGTACTTC. This gives the protein CASSRQGMTYEQYF.